One and the same sample provided the 11 T cell receptor beta chains below, sequenced in a study of blood T cell repertoires in COVID-19. Profiled with immunoSEQ multiplex PCR; TCRdb holds only in-frame clones, not every one. The data contain approximately 440,000 clones, 87% of them singletons. The sample was PBMCs or T cells enriched from blood (not recorded which). The receptors stem from a young woman who had recovered from COVID-19.

The J gene is TRBJ1-1, the V gene TRBV15; possible D gene TRBD1, 6 bases. The germline V gene has CDR1 LNHNV and CDR2 YYDKDF (reference sequence). The CDR3 runs to 14 residues. The germline V and J ends were trimmed by 1 base and 5 bases, with 11 bases remaining between them. The chain's CDR3 is CATSRGGGGTEAFF. Here the CDR3 DNA reads TGTGCCACCAGCAGAGGGGGAGGGGGGACTGAAGCTTTCTTT.

This chain links TRBV6-5 with TRBJ1-2; D not resolved. Trimming stripped 5 bases from V and 2 bases from J, with 9 bases between. This CDR3 has 13 amino acids. The V gene's germline CDR1 is MNHEY and CDR2 SVGAGI. CDR3 protein: CASSPVWNYGYTF. CDR3 DNA: TGTGCCAGCAGTCCGGTATGGAACTATGGCTACACCTTC.

For the CDR3, the DNA is TGTGCCAGCAGCCTACGCACAGGGGACAATTCACCCCTCCACTTT. It codes for CASSLRTGDNSPLHF. This chain links TRBV7-8 with TRBJ1-6; 7 bases align to TRBD1. The V segment lost 5 bases and the J segment 7 bases; nucleotides outside the gene matches: 8. Looked up from germline, CDR1 is SGHVS and CDR2 is FQNEAQ. The CDR3 covers 15 residues.

The chain links TRBV19 to TRBJ1-2, with 8 bases identical to TRBD1. V trimming: 6 bases; J trimming: 2 bases; junction bases outside the gene matches: 8. The CDR3 is made up of 15 amino acids. The germline CDR1 and CDR2 sequences are LNHDA and SQIVND (reference sequence). The CDR3 sequence: CASRFSGQANYGYTF. CDR3 nucleotides: TGTGCCAGTAGATTTTCGGGACAGGCGAACTATGGCTACACCTTC. The full variable domain, completed using reference TRBV19 and TRBJ1-2, is DGGITQSPKYLFRKEGQNVTLSCEQNLNHDAMYWYRQDPGQGLRLIYYSQIVNDFQKGDIAEGYSVSREKKESFPLTVTSAQKNPTAFYLCASRFSGQANYGYTFGSGTRLTVV.

The CDR3 protein is CASSQDVVGGQPQHF. CDR3 DNA: TGTGCCAGCAGCCAAGACGTGGTCGGGGGTCAGCCCCAGCATTTT. The chain couples TRBV3-1 (or the pseudogene TRBV3-2) to TRBJ1-5, with a weak D call TRBD1 (5 bases). Germline values: CDR1 LGHDT, CDR2 YNNKEL (reference sequence). The V end lost 0 bases, the J end lost 6 bases, and 12 bases lay between the germline ends. The CDR3 has 15 residues.

The chain couples TRBV27 to TRBJ1-6, with D maybe TRBD1 (6 bases). Germline V gives CDR1 MNHEY, CDR2 SMNVEV (reference sequence). V was shortened by 3 bases and J by 4 bases, with 10 bases between the two germline ends. CDR3 length: 15 amino acids. The DNA of the CDR3 is TGTGCCAGCAGTTTTGGGGGGGCTTATAATTCACCCCTCCACTTT. Residues: CASSFGGAYNSPLHF.

This chain joins TRBV7-9 and TRBJ1-4; a weak D match, TRBD1 (6 bases). Between the trimmed V and J ends, which lost 2 bases and 0 bases, there was a span of 7 bases. Germline lookup yields CDR1 SEHNR and CDR2 FQNEAQ (reference sequence). This CDR3 has 15 amino acids. The CDR3 DNA follows: TGTGCCAGCAGCTTATCAGGGGCAACTAATGAAAAACTGTTTTTT. It encodes CASSLSGATNEKLFF.

J is TRBJ2-5 and V is TRBV5-1, with 13 positions matching TRBD2. Germline CDR1 and CDR2: SGHRS and YFSETQ. Trimming cost V 2 bases and J 3 bases; bases outside gene matches: 10. This CDR3 comprises 18 residues. CDR3 DNA sequence: TGCGCCAGCAGCTTCGGGGCGCGGGGACTAGCGGGGAAAGAGACCCAGTACTTC. Translation gives CASSFGARGLAGKETQYF.

This chain links TRBV28 with TRBJ1-1, with TRBD1 matching over 7 bases. Trimming at V came to 5 bases and at J to 1 base, leaving 7 bases not matched to a gene. CDR3 length equals 15 residues. The germline CDR1 and CDR2 sequences are MDHEN and SYDVKM. The CDR3 reads CASSTYRGTNTEAFF. The CDR3 bases are TGTGCCAGCAGTACGTACAGGGGCACGAACACTGAAGCTTTCTTT. The full variable domain, completed using reference TRBV28 and TRBJ1-1, is DVKVTQSSRYLVKRTGEKVFLECVQDMDHENMFWYRQDPGLGLRLIYFSYDVKMKEKGDIPEGYSVSREKKERFSLILESASTNQTSMYLCASSTYRGTNTEAFFGQGTRLTVV.

The gene calls are TRBV6-5 and TRBJ1-1, with D possibly being TRBD1 (5 bases). The V end was cut by 7 bases, the J end by 11 bases, with 17 bases between. The CDR3 is made up of 12 amino acids. Germline V gene lookup returns CDR1 MNHEY and CDR2 SVGAGI. The CDR3 sequence: CASTPYAGGAFF. As DNA, the CDR3 is TGTGCCAGCACTCCATACGCGGGGGGGGCTTTCTTT.

The rearrangement links TRBV27 to TRBJ1-1, with TRBD1 matching 8 bases. Looked up from germline, CDR1 is MNHEY and CDR2 is SMNVEV (reference sequence). J lost 11 bases, V lost 6 bases, and 23 bases had no gene match. The CDR3 runs 17 residues. Here the CDR3 DNA reads TGTGCCAGCAGAAGGGGGGGCCCCAGCAGGGGGCTTTCGGAGGCTTTCTTT. Its translation is CASRRGGPSRGLSEAFF.